This T cell receptor (beta chain) appears in the sequencing data of a study of T cell responses to AZD1222 COVID-19 vaccine. Sequencing used immunoSEQ multiplex PCR; TCRdb keeps in-frame clones, though not all of them. In the table there are 100,000 or so clones, about 86% of which are singletons. The V gene lost 0 bases and the J gene lost 2 bases, with 8 bases spanning the gap. Germline lookup yields CDR1 LGHNA and CDR2 YNFKEQ. The CDR3 runs to 14 residues. The sequences come from peripheral blood, collected on day 0 of AZD1222 vaccination. The TCR sequence derives from an adult in good health. V and J are TRBV4-2 and TRBJ2-7, with a possible D match to TRBD2 (5 bases). The CDR3 region is CASSQERAAYEQYF. The CDR3 nucleotides are TGTGCCAGCAGCCAAGAGAGGGCTGCCTACGAGCAGTACTTC.